The sequence of this T cell receptor (beta chain) was determined in a study of blood T cell repertoires in COVID-19. About the study: Collection of acute and convalescent COVID-19 samples took place in the United States, Italy and Spain. PBMCs, B-cell-depleted T cells, or T cells provided the cDNA or gDNA that made up the material.

This CDR3 spans 14 amino acids. Germline V gives CDR1 LNHDA, CDR2 SQIVND (reference sequence). Trimming shortened V by 7 bases and J by 4 bases, and 14 bases separated the two germline ends. This clone was counted a few times. Original processing notes: Amplification from reference gene primers served as the basis for estimated nucleated cell counts. Produced via immunoSEQ multiplex PCR; TCRdb's table is partial and in-frame only. V and J calls and clone size are as listed in that table; D and trimming were resolved from the DNA. The table records about 200,000 clones, roughly 88% of them present only once.

The sequence was obtained from a man between 18 and 35 years old with active or convalescent COVID-19. The chain combines TRBV19 with TRBJ2-1; possibly TRBD2 for D (5 bases). Sequenced material: peripheral blood. DNA of the CDR3: TGTGCCAGTACGAGGCAACCGGGGTACAATGAGCAGTTCTTC. Translation gives CASTRQPGYNEQFF.